This T cell receptor (beta chain) originates from a study of regulatory T cells in long-lasting Graves disease. Study-wide points: Thyroid tissue went unexamined; only peripheral blood was analyzed. Among the persistent patients, 2,741 public clonotypes were shared, more than the approximately 970 shared among new patients.

Relying on iRepertoire HTBI primers and Arm-PCR of CDR3 regions, the team built TCR beta libraries. TCRdb called the multiplex PCR reads again in MiXCR, with one record for every CDR3 protein. The sample has 350,000 to 450,000 distinct CDR3 sequences; about 16% are singletons. This clonotype was seen a few times. The antigen remains undetermined. Time point defined: newly diagnosed GD, antithyroid drugs for less than 3 months. Isolated PBMC RNA provided the starting material for the TCR library. An endocrinology department located in Xi'an, China, was where the patients came from. The same sample was also used in a study of T cells in Graves' hyperthyroidism and ophthalmopathy.

The source of this sequence is a woman aged 25 to 39 with Graves disease. Material: peripheral blood mononuclear cells (PBMCs), obtained at new diagnosis, from a patient treated with antithyroid drugs.

Here the CDR3 DNA reads TGTGCCAGCAGTTTGGTACCATCTTGGGATGAGCAGTTCTTC. Amino acid sequence: CASSLVPSWDEQFF. The J gene is TRBJ2-1, the V gene TRBV12-3 or TRBV12-4, with unresolved D. The V gene lost 3 bases and the J gene lost 8 bases, with 14 bases spanning the gap. CDR3 length: 14 residues.